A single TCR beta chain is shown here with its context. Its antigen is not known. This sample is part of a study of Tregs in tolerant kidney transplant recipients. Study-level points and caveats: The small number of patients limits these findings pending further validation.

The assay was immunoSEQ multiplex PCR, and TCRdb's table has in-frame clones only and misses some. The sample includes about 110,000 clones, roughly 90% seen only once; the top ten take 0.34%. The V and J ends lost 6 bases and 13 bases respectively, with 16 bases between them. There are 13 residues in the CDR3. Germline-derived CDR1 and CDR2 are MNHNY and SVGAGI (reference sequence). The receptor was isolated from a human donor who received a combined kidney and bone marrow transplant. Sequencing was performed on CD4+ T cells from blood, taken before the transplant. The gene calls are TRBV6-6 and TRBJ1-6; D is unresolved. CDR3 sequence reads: CASSLLPSGPLHF. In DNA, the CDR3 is TGTGCCAGCAGCCTACTCCCATCGGGTCCCCTCCACTTT.